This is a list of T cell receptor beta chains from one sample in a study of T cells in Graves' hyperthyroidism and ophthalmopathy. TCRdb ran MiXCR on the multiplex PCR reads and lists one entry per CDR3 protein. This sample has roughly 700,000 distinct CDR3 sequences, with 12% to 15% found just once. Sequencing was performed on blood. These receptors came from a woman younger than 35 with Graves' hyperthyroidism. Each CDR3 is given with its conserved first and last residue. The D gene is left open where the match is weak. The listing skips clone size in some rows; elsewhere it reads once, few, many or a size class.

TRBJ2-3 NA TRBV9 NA CASSEGLILTDTQYF TGTGCCAGCAGCGAGGGACTCATCCTCACAGATACGCAGTATTTT
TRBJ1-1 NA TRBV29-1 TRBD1 CSVDPGGGAGAFF TGCAGCGTTGACCCAGGGGGGGGGGCCGGCGCTTTCTTT
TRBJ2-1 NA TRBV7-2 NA CASSPYAEAGYNEQFF TGTGCCAGCAGCCCGTACGCTGAGGCGGGGTACAATGAGCAGTTCTTC
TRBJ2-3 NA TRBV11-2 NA CASSQSPDFTDTQYF TGCGCCAGCAGCCAGTCCCCGGACTTCACAGATACGCAGTATTTT
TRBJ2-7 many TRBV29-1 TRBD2 CSVEGLAGDSYEQYF TGCAGCGTTGAAGGACTAGCGGGAGACTCCTACGAGCAGTACTTC
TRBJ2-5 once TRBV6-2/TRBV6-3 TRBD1 CASSSTGGRQETQYF TGTGCCAGCAGTTCCACAGGGGGTAGACAAGAGACCCAGTACTTC
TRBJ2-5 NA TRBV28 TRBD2 CASFLAGAQETQYF TGTGCCAGCTTTTTAGCGGGAGCGCAAGAGACCCAGTACTTC
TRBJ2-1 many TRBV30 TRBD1 CALQSGQLEQFF TGTGCCTTACAATCGGGACAGCTTGAGCAGTTCTTC
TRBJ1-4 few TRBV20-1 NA CSARDGNLGGYNEKLFF TGCAGTGCTAGAGATGGTAACCTCGGCGGCTATAATGAAAAACTGTTTTTT
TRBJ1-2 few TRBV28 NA CASCTSGTYGYTF TGTGCCAGCTGCACCTCCGGGACGTATGGCTACACCTTC
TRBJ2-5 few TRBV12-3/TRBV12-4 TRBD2 CASSPPARGFGETQYF TGTGCCAGCAGCCCTCCGGCGCGGGGGTTCGGGGAGACCCAGTACTTC
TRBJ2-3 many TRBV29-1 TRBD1 CSVEDITGQGFRIPSTDTQYF TGCAGCGTTGAAGATATTACGGGACAGGGGTTTAGGATCCCTAGCACAGATACGCAGTATTTT
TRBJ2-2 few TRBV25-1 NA CASSEYRSTPGELFF TGTGCCAGCAGTGAATATCGGTCGACTCCCGGGGAGCTGTTTTTT
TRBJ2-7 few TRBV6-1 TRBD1 CASRDRLEEQYF TGTGCCAGCAGGGACAGGCTGGAAGAGCAGTACTTC
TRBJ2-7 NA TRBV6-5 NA CASSYSSPPYEQYF TGTGCCAGCAGTTACTCGAGTCCTCCCTACGAGCAGTACTTC
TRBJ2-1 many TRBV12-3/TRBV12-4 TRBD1 CASSRTGTGYNEQFF TGTGCCAGCAGCCGCACCGGGACAGGATACAATGAGCAGTTCTTC
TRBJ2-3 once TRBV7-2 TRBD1 CASSGDRSTGTQYF TGTGCCAGCTCAGGGGACAGGAGCACAGGTACGCAGTATTTT
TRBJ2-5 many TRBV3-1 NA CASSQGPGVGKSQYF TGTGCCAGCAGCCAAGGTCCGGGAGTAGGAAAGTCCCAGTACTTC
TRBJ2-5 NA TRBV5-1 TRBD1 CASSLYGTGGFGQETQYF TGCGCCAGCAGCTTGTACGGGACAGGGGGCTTTGGTCAAGAGACCCAGTACTTC
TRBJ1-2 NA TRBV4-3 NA CASSQVAGGQGTYGYTF TGCGCCAGCAGCCAAGTCGCGGGAGGGCAGGGGACCTATGGCTACACCTTC
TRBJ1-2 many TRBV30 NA CAWNQDGESTF TGTGCCTGGAACCAAGACGGGGAATCCACCTTC
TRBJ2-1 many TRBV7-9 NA CASRPPIPLRANNEQFF TGTGCCAGCAGACCCCCTATCCCTCTTCGGGCCAACAATGAGCAGTTCTTC
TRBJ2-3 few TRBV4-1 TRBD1 CASSQLGQGVSDTQYF TGCGCCAGCAGCCAACTGGGACAGGGAGTTTCAGATACGCAGTATTTT
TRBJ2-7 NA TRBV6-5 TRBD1 CASSSLQGVAYEQYF TGTGCCAGCAGTTCATTACAGGGGGTTGCCTACGAGCAGTACTTC
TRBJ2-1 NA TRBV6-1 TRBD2 CASTEAGGPYNEQFF TGTGCCAGCACGGAGGCGGGAGGGCCCTACAATGAGCAGTTCTTC
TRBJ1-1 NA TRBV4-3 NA CASRGTGRVEAFF TGCGCCAGCAGAGGGACGGGCAGGGTTGAAGCTTTCTTT
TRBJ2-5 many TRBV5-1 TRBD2 CASRSGLAGEETQYF TGCGCCAGCAGGTCGGGACTAGCGGGAGAAGAGACCCAGTACTTC
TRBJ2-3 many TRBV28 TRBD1 CASSRQGVATDTQYF TGTGCCAGCAGTAGACAGGGGGTCGCCACAGATACGCAGTATTTT
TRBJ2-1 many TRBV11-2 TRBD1 CASSRLGQGSYNEQFF TGTGCCAGCAGCCGCTTAGGACAGGGAAGCTACAATGAGCAGTTCTTC
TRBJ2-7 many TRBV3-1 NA CASSQRGYSYEQYF TGTGCCAGCAGCCAGAGGGGTTACTCCTACGAGCAGTACTTC
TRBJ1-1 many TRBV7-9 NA CASSKDRPTEAFF TGTGCCAGCAGCAAAGACAGACCCACTGAAGCTTTCTTT
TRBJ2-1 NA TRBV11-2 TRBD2 CASSSEGLAGDGTYNEQFF TGTGCCAGCAGCTCCGAGGGACTAGCGGGAGATGGGACCTACAATGAGCAGTTCTTC
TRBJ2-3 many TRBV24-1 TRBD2 CATSDPGLGSTDTQYF TGTGCCACCAGTGATCCGGGACTAGGAAGCACAGATACGCAGTATTTT
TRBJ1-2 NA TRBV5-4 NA CASSYNPHLGNYGYTF TGTGCCAGCAGCTATAACCCGCACCTCGGTAACTATGGCTACACCTTC
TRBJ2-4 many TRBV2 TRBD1 CASSVRRQGTKNIQYF TGTGCCAGCAGTGTCCGTCGACAGGGGACCAAAAACATTCAGTACTTC
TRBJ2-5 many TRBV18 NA CASSPRNTIAETQYF TGTGCCAGCTCACCACGGAATACCATTGCGGAGACCCAGTACTTC
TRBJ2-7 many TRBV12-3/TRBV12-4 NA CASSPPGLSSYEQYF TGTGCCAGCAGCCCACCGGGCTTGAGCTCCTACGAGCAGTACTTC
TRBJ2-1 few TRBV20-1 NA CRLAGTRFF TGCCGGTTAGCTGGAACACGGTTCTTC
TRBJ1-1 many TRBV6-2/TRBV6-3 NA CASRSGLRPDTEAFF TGTGCCAGCAGGTCAGGACTGCGTCCCGACACTGAAGCTTTCTTT
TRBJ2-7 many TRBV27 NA CASRPLATSSYEQYF TGTGCCAGCAGACCCCTAGCGACTAGCTCCTACGAGCAGTACTTC
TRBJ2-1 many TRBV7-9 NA CASSSAGTYYNEQFF TGTGCCAGCAGCTCCGCCGGGACTTACTACAATGAGCAGTTCTTC
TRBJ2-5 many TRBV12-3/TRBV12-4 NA CASSGGVETQYF TGTGCCAGCAGCGGGGGTGTCGAGACCCAGTACTTC
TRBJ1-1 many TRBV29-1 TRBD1 CSVEEIIEIGTGKFTEAFF TGCAGCGTTGAAGAGATCATCGAAATCGGGACAGGGAAGTTCACTGAAGCTTTCTTT
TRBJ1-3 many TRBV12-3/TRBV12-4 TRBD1 CASRPQGAGNTIYF TGTGCCAGCAGACCACAGGGGGCTGGAAACACCATATATTTT
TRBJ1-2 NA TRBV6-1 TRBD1 CASTPVEGAGYGYTF TGTGCCAGCACTCCTGTAGAGGGGGCGGGATATGGCTACACCTTC
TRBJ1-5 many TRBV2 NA CASSARQGNSNQPQHF TGTGCCAGCAGTGCAAGGCAGGGCAATAGCAATCAGCCCCAGCATTTT
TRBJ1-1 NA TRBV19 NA CASSNGANTEAFF TGTGCCAGTAGTAACGGGGCGAACACTGAAGCTTTCTTT
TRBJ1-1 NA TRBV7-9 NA CASSELAGGVKSTEAFF TGTGCCAGCAGCGAACTCGCCGGTGGGGTTAAGAGCACTGAAGCTTTCTTT
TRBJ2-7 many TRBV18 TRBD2 CASSPGEGVRHEQYF TGTGCCAGCTCACCAGGGGAGGGAGTCCGGCACGAGCAGTACTTC
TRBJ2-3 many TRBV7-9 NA CASSLATGTRDTQYF TGTGCCAGCAGCCTAGCGACGGGAACCAGGGATACGCAGTATTTT
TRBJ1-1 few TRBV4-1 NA CASSQPGGLLLNTEAFF TGCGCCAGCAGCCAACCGGGGGGCCTCCTTTTGAACACTGAAGCTTTCTTT
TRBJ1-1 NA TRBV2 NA CASSEALGVTEAFF TGTGCCAGCAGTGAAGCGCTGGGGGTCACTGAAGCTTTCTTT
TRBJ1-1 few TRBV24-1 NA CATSPGILRNTEAFF TGTGCCACCAGCCCAGGAATCCTAAGGAACACTGAAGCTTTCTTT
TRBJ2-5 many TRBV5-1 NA CASSRDTETQYF TGCGCCAGCAGCAGGGACACAGAGACCCAGTACTTC